The rows below give T cell receptor beta chains drawn from one sample of a study of PD-L1 blockade in urothelial cancer. Measured with immunoSEQ multiplex PCR; TCRdb has only the in-frame clones, and not every one. The data contain some 79,000 clones, about 80% of them singletons. This material consisted of PBMCs, taken around atezolizumab (anti-PD-L1) treatment. All receptors derive from a man aged 70 or older with urothelial cancer. The CDR3 runs from the conserved cysteine through the conserved F or W. The order of the fields is J gene, D gene, V gene, CDR3 DNA, CDR3 protein. The D gene is left open where the match is weak.

TRBJ2-3 | TRBD2 | TRBV5-1 | TGCGCCAGCAGCCGGGGACTAGCGGGCACGTCTAGCACAGATACGCAGTATTTT | CASSRGLAGTSSTDTQYF
TRBJ2-1 | TRBD2 | TRBV7-3 | TGTGCCAGCAGCAGATCCGGACTAGCGGGTGTTTCGTCCTACAATGAGCAGTTCTTC | CASSRSGLAGVSSYNEQFF
TRBJ2-5 | - | TRBV11-3 | TGTGCCAGCAGTCAACTAGGGACCCAGTACTTC | CASSQLGTQYF
TRBJ2-7 | - | TRBV2 | TGTGCCAGCAGTGCTAGGACAGTTACCTACGAGCAGTACTTC | CASSARTVTYEQYF
TRBJ2-3 | TRBD2 | TRBV10-2 | TGCGCCAGCAGTGGGACCCGGGGACTAGCGGGAGCAGATACGCAGTATTTT | CASSGTRGLAGADTQYF
TRBJ2-5 | - | TRBV5-6 | TGTGCCAGCAGCTTGGTTGGAGGGGTTGATCAAGAGACCCAGTACTTC | CASSLVGGVDQETQYF
TRBJ2-1 | TRBD2 | TRBV19 | TGTGCCAGTAGTTTTAGCGGGAGCTCCTACAATGAGCAGTTCTTC | CASSFSGSSYNEQFF
TRBJ2-7 | TRBD2 | TRBV7-8 | TGTGCCAGCAGCTTTAGCGGGAGACTTTACGAGCAGTACTTC | CASSFSGRLYEQYF
TRBJ1-1 | - | TRBV6-6 | TGTGCCAGCAGTTACCGCGGGGGGCTCGAGGGCACTGAAGCTTTCTTT | CASSYRGGLEGTEAFF
TRBJ1-5 | TRBD1 | TRBV10-3 | TGTGCCATCAGTGAGTCAACAGGGGATAGCAATCAGCCCCAGCATTTT | CAISESTGDSNQPQHF